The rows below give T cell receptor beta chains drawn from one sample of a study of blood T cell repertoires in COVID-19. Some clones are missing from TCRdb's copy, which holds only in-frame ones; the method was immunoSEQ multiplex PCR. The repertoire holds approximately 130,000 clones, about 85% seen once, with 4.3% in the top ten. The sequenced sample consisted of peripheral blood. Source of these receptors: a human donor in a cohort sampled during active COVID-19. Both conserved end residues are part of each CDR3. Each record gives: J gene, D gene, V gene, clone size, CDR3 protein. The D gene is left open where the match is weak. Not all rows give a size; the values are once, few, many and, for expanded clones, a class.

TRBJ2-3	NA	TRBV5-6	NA	CASSLARVTDTQYF
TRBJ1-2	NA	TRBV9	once	CASSVLDNYGYTF
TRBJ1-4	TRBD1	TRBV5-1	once	CASSRRAPGGSTTNEKLFF
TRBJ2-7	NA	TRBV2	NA	CASISLGDEQYF
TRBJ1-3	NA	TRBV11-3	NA	CASSPVAPEKKGNTIYF
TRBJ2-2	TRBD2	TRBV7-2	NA	CASSLASGRSGELFF
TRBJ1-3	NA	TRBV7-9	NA	CASRTARNAYSGNTIYF
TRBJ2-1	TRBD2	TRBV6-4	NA	CASSALGLAGNEQFF
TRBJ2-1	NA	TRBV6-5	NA	CASFQSYNEQFF
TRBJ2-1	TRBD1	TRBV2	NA	CASRLDRDNEQFF
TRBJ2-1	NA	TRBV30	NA	CAWSSDEQFF
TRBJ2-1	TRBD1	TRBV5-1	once	CASSAGTGFYNEQFF
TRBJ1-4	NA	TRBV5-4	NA	CASSLNQVNEKLFF
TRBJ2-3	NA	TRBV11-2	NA	CASRPVGGPRSDTQYF
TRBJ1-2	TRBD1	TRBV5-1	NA	CASSFLTPGTGEGGYTF
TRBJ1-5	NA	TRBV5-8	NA	CASSLWGGELGNQPQHF
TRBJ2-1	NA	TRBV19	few	CASSRGTRDPFLF
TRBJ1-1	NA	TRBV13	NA	CASSLFGGRGEAFF
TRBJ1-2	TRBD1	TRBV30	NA	CAWSVPGQGANGYTF
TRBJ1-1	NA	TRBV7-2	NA	CASSLVAAVNTEAFF
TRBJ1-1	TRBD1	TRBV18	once	CASRLGQGNTEAFF
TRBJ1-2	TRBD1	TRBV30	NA	CAWSEQGYGYTF
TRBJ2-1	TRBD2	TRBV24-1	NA	CATSVRGDGEQFF
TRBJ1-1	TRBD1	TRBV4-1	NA	CASSKDRDLYTEAFF
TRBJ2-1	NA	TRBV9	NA	CASSVATSVVISEQFF
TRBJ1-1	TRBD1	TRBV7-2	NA	CASSPRAGTGKLNTEAFF
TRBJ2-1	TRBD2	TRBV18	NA	CASQTGGLYNEQFF
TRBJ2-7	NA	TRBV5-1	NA	CASSLTGGPLSYEQYF